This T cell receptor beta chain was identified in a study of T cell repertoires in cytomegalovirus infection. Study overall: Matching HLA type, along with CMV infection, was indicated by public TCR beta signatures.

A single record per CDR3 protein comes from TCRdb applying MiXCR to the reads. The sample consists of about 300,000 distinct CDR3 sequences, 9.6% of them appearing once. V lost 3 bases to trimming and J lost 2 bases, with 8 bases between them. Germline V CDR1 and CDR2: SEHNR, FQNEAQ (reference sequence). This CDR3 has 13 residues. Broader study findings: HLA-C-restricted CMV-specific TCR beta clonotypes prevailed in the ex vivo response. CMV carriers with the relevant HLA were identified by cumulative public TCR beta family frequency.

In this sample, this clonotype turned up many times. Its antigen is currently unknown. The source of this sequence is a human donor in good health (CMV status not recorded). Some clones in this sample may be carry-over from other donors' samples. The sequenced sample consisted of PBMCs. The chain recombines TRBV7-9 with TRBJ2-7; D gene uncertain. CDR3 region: CASSLTAPYEQYF. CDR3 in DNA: TGTGCCAGCAGCTTGACGGCTCCCTACGAGCAGTACTTC.